The 4 T cell receptor beta chains below come from one sample, sequenced in a study of blood T cell repertoires in COVID-19. Profiled with immunoSEQ multiplex PCR; TCRdb holds only in-frame clones, not every one. Among about 77,000 clones listed, more than 80% were seen once. Sequenced input: peripheral blood. The receptors come from a woman aged 70-85 years with acute or convalescent COVID-19.

The rearrangement joins TRBV7-2 to TRBJ1-1, with TRBD1 identical over 12 bases. Germline V CDR1 and CDR2: SGHTA, FQGNSA. This CDR3 has 16 residues. Unmatched junction bases numbered 6, after V lost 2 bases and J lost 5 bases. The CDR3 nucleotides read TGTGCCAGCAGCTTAATCGGGACAGGGGGCTGGACTGAAGCTTTCTTT. As protein: CASSLIGTGGWTEAFF.

The J gene is TRBJ2-5, the V gene TRBV7-2; 7 bases fit TRBD2. This CDR3 is 13 amino acids long. J gave up 4 bases and V 3 bases, and 2 bases lay outside the gene matches. CDR1 and CDR2 from the germline V gene are SGHTA and FQGNSA. As DNA, the CDR3 is TGTGCCAGCAGCTTCTCGGGGGGAGAGACCCAGTACTTC. Encoded protein: CASSFSGGETQYF.

The CDR3 reads CASSLGRQGPQHF. Here the CDR3 DNA reads TGTGCCAGCAGCTTGGGGCGTCAAGGGCCCCAGCATTTT. The genes are TRBV7-2 and TRBJ1-5, with D possibly matching TRBD1 (5 bases). Germline V gives CDR1 SGHTA, CDR2 FQGNSA. The CDR3 totals 13 residues. Between the trimmed V and J ends, which lost 3 bases and 9 bases, there was a span of 12 bases.

The rearrangement uses TRBV14 and TRBJ2-2; 14 positions match TRBD2. This CDR3 spans 17 amino acids. From germline, CDR1 is SGHDN and CDR2 FVKESK. V lost 1 base, J lost 7 bases, and 5 bases stayed unmatched. The CDR3 sequence is CASSQGLAGGPGGELFF. DNA for the CDR3: TGTGCCAGCAGCCAAGGACTAGCGGGGGGGCCAGGCGGGGAGCTGTTTTTT. Together with reference TRBV14 and TRBJ2-2, the CDR3 gives the full variable domain: EAGVTQFPSHSVIEKGQTVTLRCDPISGHDNLYWYRRVMGKEIKFLLHFVKESKQDESGMPNNRFLAERTGGTYSTLKVQPAELEDSGVYFCASSQGLAGGPGGELFFGEGSRLTVL.